The T cell receptor beta chain under discussion was sequenced for a study of chronic HIV infection and antiretroviral therapy. TCRdb processed the 5' RACE reads anew with MiXCR; each CDR3 protein has one entry. Of approximately 30,000 distinct CDR3 sequences in the sample, roughly 9.1% were seen once. The table lists this clonotype with a few counts. Germline values: CDR1 DFQATT, CDR2 SNEGSKA (reference sequence). This CDR3 is built from 14 residues. V gave up 1 base and J gave up 1 base, with 8 bases separating them. The receptor's source is an adult who had HIV and had not received antiretroviral therapy, or was an uninfected healthy control (not recorded which). The chain joins TRBV20-1 to TRBJ1-3, with D possibly TRBD1 on 5 matching bases. Sequencing was done on a sample of peripheral blood. The CDR3 nucleotides are TGCAGTGCTAGAGTTTACAGGTCTGGAAACACCATATATTTT. Translated: CSARVYRSGNTIYF.